The 27 T cell receptor beta chains in this list originate from one sample, sequenced in a study of Ad26.COV2.S vaccination and SARS-CoV-2 variants. This table comes from immunoSEQ multiplex PCR, and its TCRdb copy is limited to in-frame clones, with some not included. Found here are about 350,000 clones, approximately 81% of them singletons; the top ten hold roughly 3.5%. This sample's treatment: roughly 18 received Ad26.COV2.S at low or high dose, single or two shots; 5 received placebo; per-sample allocation not given. Sampling happened 63 days after the first vaccine or placebo injection. This specimen consisted of peripheral blood, obtained in a trial of Ad26.COV2.S vaccine versus placebo. The receptors were gathered from a person between 18 and 59 years old who received the Ad26.COV2.S COVID-19 vaccine or a placebo.

The V and J genes are TRBV20-1 and TRBJ2-1, with TRBD1 matching over 7 bases. Trimming cost V 3 bases and J 0 bases; bases outside gene matches: 5. Germline CDR1 and CDR2: DFQATT and SNEGSKA (reference sequence). CDR3 length: 15 residues. CDR3 DNA sequence: TGCAGTGCTAGTCCCGGGACAGACTCCTACAATGAGCAGTTCTTC. Translated: CSASPGTDSYNEQFF.

This chain joins TRBV7-6 and TRBJ1-1; D is unclear. CDR3 size: 14 residues. Trimming took off 2 bases at V and 0 bases at J, with 7 bases between the two ends. The germline gives CDR1 SGHVS, CDR2 FNYEAQ. The CDR3 protein is CASSLLQLNTEAFF. The CDR3 nucleotides read TGTGCCAGCAGCTTACTACAGTTGAACACTGAAGCTTTCTTT.

This clone has a single count. The V call is TRBV5-1, the J call TRBJ1-2, with TRBD1 matching over 7 bases. Germline V gives CDR1 SGHRS, CDR2 YFSETQ. V trimming: 5 bases; J trimming: 4 bases; junction bases outside the gene matches: 11. This CDR3 is built from 15 residues. In DNA form, the CDR3 reads TGCGCCAGCAGTTCATCCATGACAGGGAGCTATGGCTACACCTTC. Translation gives CASSSSMTGSYGYTF.

The chain links TRBV11-2 to TRBJ2-7; tentatively, D is TRBD1 or TRBD2 (5 bases each). CDR3 size: 13 residues. The germline V gene has CDR1 SGHAT and CDR2 FQNNGV. Trimming left V 9 bases short and J 1 base short, with 13 bases between. CDR3 sequence: CASGLPGSYEQYF. The CDR3 nucleotides are TGTGCCAGTGGACTCCCAGGGTCCTACGAGCAGTACTTC.

The gene calls are TRBV28 and TRBJ2-7, with D possibly being TRBD2 (5 bases). The CDR3 has 16 residues. The germline CDR1 and CDR2 sequences are MDHEN and SYDVKM. V was shortened by 3 bases and J by 2 bases, with 17 bases between the two germline ends. CDR3 region: CASSFGLTGPTYEQYF. CDR3 coding DNA: TGTGCCAGCAGTTTCGGACTCACCGGGCCGACCTACGAGCAGTACTTC. Drawing the rest from reference TRBV28 and TRBJ2-7, the complete variable domain is DVKVTQSSRYLVKRTGEKVFLECVQDMDHENMFWYRQDPGLGLRLIYFSYDVKMKEKGDIPEGYSVSREKKERFSLILESASTNQTSMYLCASSFGLTGPTYEQYFGPGTRLTVT.

J is TRBJ1-6 and V is TRBV5-5; D unclear. V dropped 2 bases and J dropped 7 bases, with 16 bases sitting between them. In germline, CDR1 is SGHKS, CDR2 YYEKEE (reference sequence). This CDR3 is 16 amino acids long. The CDR3 is CASSFTDGITNSPLHF. CDR3 bases: TGTGCCAGCAGCTTCACGGACGGGATTACCAATTCACCCCTCCACTTT. The variable domain in full, completed from reference TRBV5-5 and TRBJ1-6, reads DAGVTQSPTHLIKTRGQQVTLRCSPISGHKSVSWYQQVLGQGPQFIFQYYEKEERGRGNFPDRFSARQFPNYSSELNVNALLLGDSALYLCASSFTDGITNSPLHFGNGTRLTVT.

The chain uses TRBV5-1 and TRBJ2-7, with a possible D match to TRBD2 (6 bases). The V and J ends lost 4 bases and 3 bases respectively, with 17 bases between them. Germline V lookup: CDR1 SGHRS, CDR2 YFSETQ. The CDR3 consists of 15 residues. DNA of the CDR3: TGCGCCAGCAGCCCGAGTTCAGTGGGGGGCTACGAGCAGTACTTC. Protein sequence: CASSPSSVGGYEQYF.

This rearrangement joins TRBV2 to TRBJ2-7; D gene uncertain. The V end lost 3 bases, the J end lost 5 bases, and 14 bases lay between the germline ends. The CDR3 length is 14 residues. Germline CDR1 and CDR2: SNHLY and FYNNEI. CDR3 in DNA: TGTGCCAGCAGTGAGCTGGGAATCGGCGACGAGCAGTACTTC. Amino acid sequence: CASSELGIGDEQYF.

This clone appeared a few times. The gene calls are TRBV30 and TRBJ2-7, with D possibly being TRBD1 (5 bases). V shed 2 bases and J shed 6 bases, with 8 bases lying between them. Germline V gives CDR1 GTSNPN, CDR2 SVGIG (reference sequence). The CDR3 covers 11 residues. CDR3 sequence: CAWSRQTEQYF. The DNA for the CDR3 is TGTGCCTGGAGTCGACAGACCGAGCAGTACTTC.

The CDR3 coding sequence is TGTGCCAGTAGTATAGAGGGGGCAGATTCTTCGCCCCTCCACTTT. This translates into CASSIEGADSSPLHF. The chain is built from TRBV19 and TRBJ1-6; a weak D match, TRBD1 (6 bases). The germline gives CDR1 LNHDA, CDR2 SQIVND (reference sequence). The CDR3 spans 15 residues. The germline V and J ends were trimmed by 0 bases and 13 bases, with 16 bases remaining between them.

J is TRBJ2-7 and V is TRBV6-5; the D gene could be TRBD1 or TRBD2 (7 bases each). The germline V gene has CDR1 MNHEY and CDR2 SVGAGI. V was pared by 7 bases and J by 2 bases, with 12 bases between. The CDR3 length is 13 residues. The CDR3 loop reads CASTQGGTYEQYF. CDR3 DNA sequence: TGTGCCAGCACCCAGGGGGGGACCTACGAGCAGTACTTC.

The chain uses TRBV6-2 or TRBV6-3 and TRBJ2-5; D not resolved. Germline CDR1 reads MNHEY; CDR2 reads SVGEGT. The CDR3 covers 11 residues. The V gene lost 2 bases and the J gene lost 8 bases, with 6 bases spanning the gap. CDR3 in DNA: TGTGCCAGCAGTTACCCGGATACCCAGTACTTC. Encoded protein: CASSYPDTQYF.

In this sample, this clone turned up once. The chain uses TRBV6-5 and TRBJ2-1; D is perhaps TRBD1 (6 bases). Germline loops: CDR1 MNHEY, CDR2 SVGAGI. V was pared by 2 bases and J by 2 bases, with 13 bases between. This CDR3 contains 16 residues. The CDR3 DNA is TGTGCCAGCAGTTACAGGGGGAGAGGGACCTACAATGAGCAGTTCTTC. Protein product: CASSYRGRGTYNEQFF.

The rearrangement links TRBV2 to TRBJ1-2; 9 bases are shared with TRBD1. V was pared by 5 bases and J by 1 base, with 8 bases of the junction left unmatched. The CDR3 extends over 16 amino acids. Germline lookup yields CDR1 SNHLY and CDR2 FYNNEI. CDR3 loop: CASSLDRGYFNYGYTF. CDR3 sequence (DNA): TGTGCCAGCAGTCTCGACAGGGGGTATTTTAACTATGGCTACACCTTC.

This chain joins TRBV18 and TRBJ2-7, with D unclear. Trimming removed 8 bases at V and 0 bases at J, with 8 bases between. Germline V gene data show CDR1 as KGHSH and CDR2 as LQKENI. The CDR3 has 12 amino acids. CDR3 nucleotide sequence: TGTGCCAGCGGGCCCAGCTCCTACGAGCAGTACTTC. It codes for CASGPSSYEQYF.

The rearrangement joins TRBV7-6 to TRBJ2-1; D call uncertain. The germline V gene has CDR1 SGHVS and CDR2 FNYEAQ. Trimming pared 3 bases from V and 9 bases from J, leaving 12 bases between. The CDR3 loop spans 13 amino acids. CDR3 sequence reads: CASSFGEVSEQFF. The CDR3 DNA reads as TGTGCCAGCAGCTTTGGTGAAGTGAGTGAGCAGTTCTTC.

The V gene is TRBV6-5, the J gene TRBJ1-2; 7 bases map to TRBD1. Trimming at V came to 6 bases and at J to 7 bases, leaving 8 bases not matched to a gene. This CDR3 region has 13 residues. Germline V CDR1 and CDR2: MNHEY, SVGAGI. For the CDR3, the DNA is TGTGCCAGCAGATTCGGGACAGAAGGTGGCTACACCTTC. Translation gives CASRFGTEGGYTF.

The rearrangement uses TRBV20-1 and TRBJ2-3, with no clear D. Germline lookup yields CDR1 DFQATT and CDR2 SNEGSKA (reference sequence). This CDR3 contains 10 residues. The germline V and J ends were trimmed by 8 bases and 0 bases, with 3 bases remaining between them. CDR3 in amino acids: CSPSTDTQYF. The CDR3 coding sequence is TGCAGTCCCAGCACAGATACGCAGTATTTT.

This chain links TRBV9 with TRBJ1-1; perhaps TRBD1 as D (5 bases). In germline, CDR1 is SGDLS, CDR2 YYNGEE. CDR3 size: 16 residues. V was clipped by 0 bases and J by 4 bases, with 16 bases between them. CDR3 in DNA: TGTGCCAGCAGCGTAGGTGCCCACACGAGGGGCACTGAAGCTTTCTTT. This codes for CASSVGAHTRGTEAFF.

The CDR3 coding sequence is TGTGCCACCAGCGGACGACAGAGAAAGAATGAAAAACTGTTTTTT. Protein sequence: CATSGRQRKNEKLFF. This chain uses TRBV15 with TRBJ1-4; a possible D gene is TRBD1 (5 bases). The V and J ends lost 5 bases and 5 bases respectively, with 15 bases between them. Germline V gives CDR1 LNHNV, CDR2 YYDKDF (reference sequence). The CDR3 runs 15 residues.

V and J are TRBV29-1 and TRBJ2-5; 9 bases map to TRBD1. CDR3 length: 15 amino acids. V dropped 1 base and J dropped 5; count of bases not matched to a gene: 8. CDR1 is SQVTM and CDR2 is ANQGSEA in the germline V gene. CDR3 loop: CSVEGSGQGFETQYF. The CDR3 bases are TGCAGCGTTGAAGGATCGGGACAGGGTTTTGAGACCCAGTACTTC.

The chain combines TRBV29-1 with TRBJ2-2, with a weak D call TRBD2 (7 bases). There are 13 residues in the CDR3. The V end was cut by 6 bases, the J end by 4 bases, with 12 bases between. Germline V gene data show CDR1 as SQVTM and CDR2 as ANQGSEA. Written as DNA, the CDR3 is TGCAGCGTGCTGGGGGGGCCCACCGGGGAGCTGTTTTTT. Translation: CSVLGGPTGELFF.

J is TRBJ2-3 and V is TRBV2, with D hard to call. Germline V lookup: CDR1 SNHLY, CDR2 FYNNEI. Trimming removed 6 bases at V and 4 bases at J, with 5 bases between. This CDR3 contains 11 residues. CDR3 region: CASRWSDTQYF. The CDR3 DNA is TGTGCCAGCAGATGGTCAGATACGCAGTATTTT.

The V call is TRBV2, the J call TRBJ2-3; TRBD2 agrees at 9 bases. CDR3 length: 17 amino acids. Per germline, CDR1 SNHLY and CDR2 FYNNEI. J was trimmed by 0 bases and V by 4 bases; bases with no gene match: 8. This CDR3 reads CASSGKAGGWSTDTQYF. The DNA for the CDR3 is TGTGCCAGCAGTGGGAAAGCGGGGGGTTGGAGCACAGATACGCAGTATTTT. Using reference TRBV2 and TRBJ2-3 for the parts outside the CDR3, the full variable domain is EPEVTQTPSHQVTQMGQEVILRCVPISNHLYFYWYRQILGQKVEFLVSFYNNEISEKSEIFDDQFSVERPDGSNFTLKIRSTKLEDSAMYFCASSGKAGGWSTDTQYFGPGTRLTVL.

V and J are TRBV9 and TRBJ2-7; D is perhaps TRBD2 (6 bases). Germline V gene sequence: CDR1 SGDLS, CDR2 YYNGEE. V was trimmed by 3 bases and J by 2 bases, leaving 12 bases between them. The CDR3 consists of 14 residues. CDR3 loop: CASSARDFTYEQYF. The CDR3 nucleotides are TGTGCCAGCAGCGCCCGGGACTTTACCTACGAGCAGTACTTC.

This chain joins TRBV28 and TRBJ1-5, with TRBD1 identical over 9 bases. The V gene's germline CDR1 is MDHEN and CDR2 SYDVKM. The CDR3 covers 15 residues. The ends lost 5 bases at V and 7 bases at J; junction bases unmatched: 9. Here the CDR3 DNA reads TGTGCCAGCAGTCTAGTACAGGGGGCAGGGCAGCCCCAGCATTTT. As protein: CASSLVQGAGQPQHF.

The chain has TRBV10-3 and TRBJ2-7; D unclear. The V and J ends lost 4 bases and 0 bases respectively, with 13 bases between them. The CDR3 runs to 15 residues. Germline V gene sequence: CDR1 ENHRY, CDR2 SYGVKD. Here the CDR3 reads CAISAPGSSSYEQYF. The DNA for the CDR3 is TGTGCCATCAGTGCCCCAGGATCTAGCTCCTACGAGCAGTACTTC.